The next 30 T cell receptor beta chains were all read from a single sample in a study of human T cells and chemical hapten exposure. Noted time point: pre-sensitization, week 0. Treatment in this sample: therapeutic diphenylcyclopropenone sensitization with weekly scalp DPC. TCRdb re-called the RACE reads with MiXCR, one entry per CDR3 protein. The table has tens of thousands of distinct CDR3 sequences, 8% to 11% seen once. The sequenced sample was whole blood, obtained in connection with sensitization to the hapten diphenylcyclopropenone (DPC). Receptors originate from a man younger than 45 with alopecia areata. Some clones in this sample may be carry-over from other donors' samples.

This clonotype was seen more than once but under ten times. The rearrangement joins TRBV9 to TRBJ2-3; 12 bases match TRBD2. Germline-derived CDR1 and CDR2 are SGDLS and YYNGEE. The trim removed 0 bases at V and 1 base at J, leaving 9 bases unmatched. The CDR3 consists of 19 residues. The CDR3 bases are TGTGCCAGCAGCGTAGCCCCTCTAGCGGGAGGGCCTCGCACAGATACGCAGTATTTT. Amino acids: CASSVAPLAGGPRTDTQYF.

This clonotype came up many times. The chain uses TRBV10-3 and TRBJ2-1, with TRBD2 identical over 8 bases. V lost 1 base and J lost 6; bases outside the gene matches: 11. From germline, CDR1 is ENHRY and CDR2 SYGVKD. CDR3 size: 17 residues. CDR3 coding DNA: TGTGCCATCAGTGAGTTAATTCTTCCAGCGGGGGTCAATGAGCAGTTCTTC. Translating it yields CAISELILPAGVNEQFF.

The genes are TRBV6-6 and TRBJ2-5; D is ambiguous. Germline V lookup: CDR1 MNHNY, CDR2 SVGAGI (reference sequence). Trimming removed 5 bases from V and 4 bases from J, with 14 bases in between. The length of the CDR3 is 14 residues. CDR3 region: CASSPTPRGETQYF. The CDR3 DNA sequence: TGTGCCAGCAGTCCCACCCCCCGCGGAGAGACCCAGTACTTC.

The CDR3 loop reads CASNRKGASTDTQYF. The DNA of the CDR3 is TGTGCCAGCAACAGGAAGGGGGCTAGCACAGATACGCAGTATTTT. The V call is TRBV11-2, the J call TRBJ2-3; 7 bases agree with TRBD1. Per germline, CDR1 SGHAT and CDR2 FQNNGV. This CDR3 is 15 amino acids long. Trimming removed 7 bases from V and 0 bases from J; junction bases left unmatched: 7.

This clonotype was seen a handful of times. V gene TRBV6-7 combines with J gene TRBJ2-2; 7 bases align to TRBD1. TRBV6-7 is sorted into the ORF group, with uncertain function. J gave up 6 bases and V 2 bases, and 18 bases lay outside the gene matches. The CDR3 has 19 amino acids. The CDR3 is CASSYQKPGPPGGSGELFF. The CDR3 DNA follows: TGTGCCAGCAGTTACCAAAAACCGGGACCTCCAGGGGGTTCCGGGGAGCTGTTTTTT.

The rearrangement uses TRBV11-2 and TRBJ1-1; possibly TRBD1 for D (6 bases). The CDR3 runs 14 residues. Germline CDR1 reads SGHAT; CDR2 reads FQNNGV. V was pared by 5 bases and J by 4 bases, with 14 bases between. For the CDR3, the DNA is TGTGCCAGCAGCCCCCCGAGGGGGAGCACTGAAGCTTTCTTT. It yields the protein CASSPPRGSTEAFF. Using reference TRBV11-2 and TRBJ1-1 for the parts outside the CDR3, the full variable domain is EAGVAQSPRYKIIEKRQSVAFWCNPISGHATLYWYQQILGQGPKLLIQFQNNGVVDDSQLPKDRFSAERLKGVDSTLKIQPAKLEDSAVYLCASSPPRGSTEAFFGQGTRLTVV.

This clonotype was detected a few times. V gene TRBV7-9 combines with J gene TRBJ1-4, with D maybe TRBD1 (5 bases). Trimming removed 3 bases from V and 8 bases from J, with 10 bases in between. Germline V gene lookup returns CDR1 SEHNR and CDR2 FQNEAQ (reference sequence). The CDR3 is 13 amino acids. CDR3 sequence reads: CASSFGRDEKLFF. CDR3 nucleotide sequence: TGTGCCAGCAGCTTTGGCAGGGACGAAAAACTGTTTTTT.

This clonotype was found a few times. This rearrangement joins TRBV5-6 to TRBJ2-3, with 8 positions matching TRBD2. Germline assignment: CDR1 SGHDT and CDR2 YYEEEE. The CDR3 covers 12 residues. V lost 5 bases to trimming and J lost 4 bases; unmatched junction nucleotides: 0. The CDR3 DNA sequence: TGTGCCAGCAGGCGGGGGGCAGATACGCAGTATTTT. This encodes CASRRGADTQYF.

The chain joins TRBV5-1 to TRBJ2-3; D possibly corresponds to TRBD1 (5 bases). The germline V gene encodes CDR1 SGHRS and CDR2 YFSETQ. The CDR3 has 16 amino acids. V was cut by 0 bases and J by 3 bases, with 14 bases left in between. The CDR3 sequence is CASSLAGATLTDTQYF. The DNA of the CDR3 is TGCGCCAGCAGCTTGGCTGGGGCAACCCTAACAGATACGCAGTATTTT.

This clonotype was detected a few times. J is TRBJ2-5 and V is TRBV6-2 or TRBV6-3; TRBD1 agrees at 7 bases. Germline trimming cut 0 bases from V and 4 bases from J; bases unmatched to any gene: 5. The CDR3 is 15 residues long. CDR1 and CDR2 (germline): MNHEY, SVGEGT. CDR3 coding DNA: TGTGCCAGCAGTTACTCGAGGGGGCCTCCAGAGACCCAGTACTTC. It codes for CASSYSRGPPETQYF.

At least ten counts were recorded for this clonotype. The chain uses TRBV7-6 and TRBJ2-3; D is possibly TRBD2 (6 bases). This CDR3 is built from 14 residues. Trimming took 5 bases from V and 1 from J, leaving 10 bases between them. Germline V CDR1 and CDR2: SGHVS, FNYEAQ. As DNA, the CDR3 is TGTGCCAGCAGCCGCAGGGAGGGCACAGATACGCAGTATTTT. Amino acid sequence: CASSRREGTDTQYF.

The chain carries TRBV20-1 and TRBJ2-7; the match to TRBD2 covers 10 bases. Germline CDR1 and CDR2: DFQATT and SNEGSKA (reference sequence). The CDR3 contains 14 residues. The ends lost 3 bases at V and 6 bases at J; junction bases unmatched: 8. CDR3 coding DNA: TGCAGTGCTAGTTCCCCTAGCGGGAGAACCGAGCAGTACGTC. Protein product: CSASSPSGRTEQYV.

This clonotype was seen only a few times. The genes are TRBV29-1 and TRBJ2-7; D is possibly TRBD2 (5 bases). Germline assignment: CDR1 SQVTM and CDR2 ANQGSEA. The CDR3 is 12 residues long. The V and J ends lost 8 bases and 7 bases respectively, with 18 bases between them. CDR3 nucleotide sequence: TGCAGCCCCTCCCGAGGGATGGGGGAGCAGTACGTC. This codes for CSPSRGMGEQYV.

V gene TRBV29-1 combines with J gene TRBJ2-5; D unresolved. The germline CDR1 and CDR2 sequences are SQVTM and ANQGSEA. This CDR3 is 12 amino acids long. V was trimmed by 6 bases and J by 4 bases, leaving 12 bases between them. CDR3 sequence: CSVGTASETQYF. As DNA, the CDR3 is TGCAGCGTCGGAACCGCCTCAGAGACCCAGTACTTC.

This sequence joins TRBV5-4 and TRBJ2-2; TRBD2 might be the D (6 bases). Trimming took 5 bases from V and 9 from J, leaving 14 bases between them. Per the germline V gene, CDR1 is SGHNT and CDR2 is YYREEE (reference sequence). The CDR3 has 13 residues. The CDR3 DNA is TGTGCCAGCAGGTTACCGGGAGATCGGGAGCTGTTTTTT. Translating gives CASRLPGDRELFF.

V gene TRBV12-3 or TRBV12-4 combines with J gene TRBJ1-2, with D unclear. Between the trimmed V and J ends, which lost 7 bases and 5 bases, there was a span of 17 bases. This CDR3 is 14 amino acids long. As DNA, the CDR3 is TGTGCCAGCACCGGCCCTCCAGATTTATATGGCTACACCTTC. As protein: CASTGPPDLYGYTF.

This clonotype was seen many times. Relative to the germline gene, one junction end is altered; a read error may explain this. The V and J genes are TRBV5-1 and TRBJ1-1; no clear D gene. This CDR3 comprises 15 residues. In germline, CDR1 is SGHRS, CDR2 YFSETQ. The CDR3 protein is CASSLAFGLNTEAFF. DNA of the CDR3: TGCGCCAGCAGCTTGGCCTTCGGGCTGAACACTGAAGCCTTCTTT.

V is TRBV12-3 or TRBV12-4 and J is TRBJ2-7, with D perhaps given as TRBD1 or TRBD2 (5 bases each). V was trimmed by 6 bases and J by 2 bases, leaving 17 bases between them. The CDR3 covers 15 residues. The CDR3 loop reads CASSVRGETPYEQYF. CDR3 DNA: TGTGCCAGCAGCGTCCGAGGGGAGACCCCCTACGAGCAGTACTTC.

This clonotype was detected a few times. The chain recombines TRBV6-2 or TRBV6-3 with TRBJ1-1, with TRBD1 as a possible D gene (6 bases). The V end was cut by 1 base, the J end by 1 base, with 19 bases between. The germline CDR1 and CDR2 sequences are MNHEY and SVGEGT. The CDR3 covers 18 residues. The CDR3 DNA is TGTGCCAGCAGTTACTACAACCAGGGGACTAACACGAACACTGAAGCTTTCTTT. Translating gives CASSYYNQGTNTNTEAFF.

The chain carries TRBV10-2 and TRBJ2-7; the match to TRBD2 covers 7 bases. The V gene end was trimmed by 2 bases and the J gene end by 7 bases; junction bases not matched to a gene: 11. The CDR3 length is 15 residues. Germline CDR1 is WSHSY and CDR2 is SAAADI. The CDR3 is CASSEPPGLVWEQYV. In DNA, the CDR3 is TGCGCCAGCAGTGAGCCTCCCGGACTAGTGTGGGAGCAGTACGTC.

This clonotype occurred a few times. The rearrangement links TRBV14 to TRBJ2-3; TRBD1 aligns across 7 bases. After removal of 4 bases from V and 1 base from J, the junction contained 2 bases not matched to a gene. The CDR3 consists of 14 residues. Germline V gene lookup returns CDR1 SGHDN and CDR2 FVKESK. CDR3 nucleotide sequence: TGTGCCAGCAGCCTCGACAGGGGCACAGATACGCAGTATTTT. It yields the protein CASSLDRGTDTQYF.

This clonotype was seen a few times. This chain links TRBV6-2 or TRBV6-3 with TRBJ2-5; D is uncertain. The V gene's germline CDR1 is MNHEY and CDR2 SVGEGT. V lost 6 bases to trimming and J lost 2 bases, with 13 bases between them. CDR3 length equals 14 residues. DNA for the CDR3: TGTGCCAGCAGATTACAGCCGTTTCAAGAGACCCAGTACTTC. As protein: CASRLQPFQETQYF.

The V and J genes are TRBV24-1 and TRBJ2-2; 10 bases agree with TRBD2. From germline, CDR1 is KGHDR and CDR2 SFDVKD. The CDR3 has 16 residues. Trimming cost V 3 bases and J 5 bases; bases outside gene matches: 5. The CDR3: CATSDRSGRTTGELFF. In nucleotides, the CDR3 is TGTGCCACCAGTGATCGTAGCGGGAGGACGACCGGGGAGCTGTTTTTT.

Many counts were recorded for this clonotype. The chain carries TRBV20-1 and TRBJ1-2; D unresolved. The germline gives CDR1 DFQATT, CDR2 SNEGSKA (reference sequence). V lost 0 bases to trimming and J lost 5 bases, with 10 bases between them. The CDR3 spans 13 residues. Written as DNA, the CDR3 is TGCAGTGCTAGAGATCAGAGGGAGTATGGCTACACCTTC. It specifies CSARDQREYGYTF.

The rearrangement joins TRBV5-1 to TRBJ2-2; D gene uncertain. Germline assignment: CDR1 SGHRS and CDR2 YFSETQ. The CDR3 sequence is 13 residues long. The V and J ends lost 0 bases and 7 bases respectively, with 7 bases between them. DNA for the CDR3: TGCGCCAGCAGCTTGGATGGGGTCGGGGAGCTGTTTTTT. It yields the protein CASSLDGVGELFF. Supplemented by reference TRBV5-1 and TRBJ2-2, the full variable domain reads KAGVTQTPRYLIKTRGQQVTLSCSPISGHRSVSWYQQTPGQGLQFLFEYFSETQRNKGNFPGRFSGRQFSNSRSEMNVSTLELGDSALYLCASSLDGVGELFFGEGSRLTVL.

This chain links TRBV7-8 with TRBJ1-4; the match to TRBD1 covers 8 bases. CDR3 length: 15 residues. With V trimmed by 3 bases and J by 8 bases, 8 bases remained unmatched. Germline assignment: CDR1 SGHVS and CDR2 FQNEAQ. The DNA for the CDR3 is TGTGCCAGCAGCTTCAGACAGGGGTGGGGAGAAAAACTGTTTTTT. It encodes CASSFRQGWGEKLFF.

In its sample, this clonotype was seen many times. The DNA of the CDR3 is TGTGCCAGCAGCTTACAGGGCACAAACACTGAAGCTTTCTTT. This translates into CASSLQGTNTEAFF. The chain joins TRBV7-9 to TRBJ1-1; possibly TRBD1 for D (5 bases). V was trimmed by 2 bases and J by 2 bases, leaving 9 bases between them. Germline V CDR1 and CDR2: SEHNR, FQNEAQ (reference sequence). The CDR3 loop spans 14 amino acids. Full variable domain (remainder filled in from reference TRBV7-9 and TRBJ1-1): DTGVSQNPRHKITKRGQNVTFRCDPISEHNRLYWYRQTLGQGPEFLTYFQNEAQLEKSRLLSDRFSAERPKGSFSTLEIQRTEQGDSAMYLCASSLQGTNTEAFFGQGTRLTVV.

This clonotype was recorded a few times. The chain combines TRBV4-1 with TRBJ1-5; 8 positions agree with TRBD1. Trimming removed 2 bases from V and 4 bases from J; junction bases left unmatched: 7. The CDR3 contains 16 residues. Germline CDR1 and CDR2: MGHRA and YSYEKL. The CDR3 nucleotides read TGCGCCAGCAGCCAATTCCAGGGGGCTCGTAATCAGCCCCAGCATTTT. Translating it yields CASSQFQGARNQPQHF.

The table lists this clonotype with many counts. The chain links TRBV6-1 to TRBJ1-1; the match to TRBD1 covers 7 bases. Unmatched junction bases numbered 2, after V lost 6 bases and J lost 7 bases. The CDR3 contains 11 residues. CDR1 MNHNS and CDR2 SASEGT come from the germline V gene. The chain's CDR3 is CASRGQREAFF. CDR3 nucleotide sequence: TGTGCCAGCAGGGGACAGCGTGAAGCTTTCTTT.

This clonotype appeared many times. The chain employs TRBV18 and TRBJ1-1; tentative D call: TRBD1 (5 bases). The CDR3 is 13 residues long. CDR1 is KGHSH, CDR2 LQKENI, per germline. The V gene lost 3 bases and the J gene lost 11 bases, with 16 bases spanning the gap. Written as DNA, the CDR3 is TGTGCCAGCTCACCGAGGCAGGGAGGATGGGCTTTCTTT. The encoded protein is CASSPRQGGWAFF.